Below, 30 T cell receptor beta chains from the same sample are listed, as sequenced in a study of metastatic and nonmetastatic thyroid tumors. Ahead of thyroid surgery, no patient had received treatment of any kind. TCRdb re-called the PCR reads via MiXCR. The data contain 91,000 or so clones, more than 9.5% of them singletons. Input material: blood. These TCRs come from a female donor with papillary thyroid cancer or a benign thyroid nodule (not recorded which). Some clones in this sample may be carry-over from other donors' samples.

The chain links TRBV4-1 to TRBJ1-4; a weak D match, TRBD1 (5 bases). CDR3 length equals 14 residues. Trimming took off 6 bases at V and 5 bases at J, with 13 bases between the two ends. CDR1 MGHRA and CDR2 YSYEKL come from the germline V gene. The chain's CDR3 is CASSWGGKNEKLFF. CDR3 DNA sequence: TGCGCCAGCAGTTGGGGGGGGAAAAATGAAAAACTGTTTTTT.

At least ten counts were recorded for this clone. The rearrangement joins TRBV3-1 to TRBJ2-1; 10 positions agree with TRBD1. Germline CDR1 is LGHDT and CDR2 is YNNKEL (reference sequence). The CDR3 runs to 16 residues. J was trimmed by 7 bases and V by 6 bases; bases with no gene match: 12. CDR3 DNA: TGTGCCAGCAGACGCAGATCCGGGACAGGGGTAAATGAGCAGTTCTTC. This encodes CASRRRSGTGVNEQFF.

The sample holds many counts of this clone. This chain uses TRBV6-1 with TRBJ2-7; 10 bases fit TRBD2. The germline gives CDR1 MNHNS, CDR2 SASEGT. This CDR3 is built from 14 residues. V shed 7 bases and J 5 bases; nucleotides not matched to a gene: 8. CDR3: CASNPSGRLNEQYF. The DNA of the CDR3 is TGTGCCAGCAACCCTAGCGGGAGATTAAACGAGCAGTACTTC.

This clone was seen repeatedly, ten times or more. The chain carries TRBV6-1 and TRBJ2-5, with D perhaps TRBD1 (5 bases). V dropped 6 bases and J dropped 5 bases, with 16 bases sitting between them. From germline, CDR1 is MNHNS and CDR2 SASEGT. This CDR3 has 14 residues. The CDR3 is CASRGVIVRETQYF. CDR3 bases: TGTGCCAGCAGAGGGGTCATCGTCAGGGAGACCCAGTACTTC.

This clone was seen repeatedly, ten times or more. The CDR3, as DNA: TGCAGTGCAAAAAAGGGGTTTGTTGAGCAGTTCTTC. Its translation is CSAKKGFVEQFF. The chain links TRBV20-1 to TRBJ2-1; D possibly corresponds to TRBD1 (5 bases). The germline gives CDR1 DFQATT, CDR2 SNEGSKA (reference sequence). The V gene lost 6 bases and the J gene lost 9 bases, with 15 bases spanning the gap. This CDR3 contains 12 residues.

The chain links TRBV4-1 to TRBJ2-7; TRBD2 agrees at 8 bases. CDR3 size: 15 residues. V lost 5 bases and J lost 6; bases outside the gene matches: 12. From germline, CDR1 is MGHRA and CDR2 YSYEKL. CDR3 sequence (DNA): TGCGCCAGCAGCTGGACCGGGACTAGTGCTGCCGAGCAGTACTTC. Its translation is CASSWTGTSAAEQYF.

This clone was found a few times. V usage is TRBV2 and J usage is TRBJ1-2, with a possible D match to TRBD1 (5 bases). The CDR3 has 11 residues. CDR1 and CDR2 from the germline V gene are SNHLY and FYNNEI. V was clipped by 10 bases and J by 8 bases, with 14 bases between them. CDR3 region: CATRGVGGYTF. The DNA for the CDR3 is TGTGCCACCCGAGGGGTGGGCGGCTACACCTTC.

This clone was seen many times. The CDR3 bases are TGTGCCAGCAGTGCAGGGGTGGCCTCTGAAGCTTTCTTT. This gives the protein CASSAGVASEAFF. The chain employs TRBV2 and TRBJ1-1, with D possibly being TRBD1 (6 bases). Trimming removed 4 bases at V and 6 bases at J, with 12 bases between. Germline CDR1 and CDR2: SNHLY and FYNNEI. This CDR3 has 13 amino acids.

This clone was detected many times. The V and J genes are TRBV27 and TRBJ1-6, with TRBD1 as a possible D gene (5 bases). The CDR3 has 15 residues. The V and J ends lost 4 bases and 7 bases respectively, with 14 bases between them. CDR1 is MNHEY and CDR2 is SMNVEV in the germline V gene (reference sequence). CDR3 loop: CASSSDTSMNSPLHF. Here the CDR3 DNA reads TGTGCCAGCAGTTCGGACACATCTATGAATTCACCCCTCCACTTT.

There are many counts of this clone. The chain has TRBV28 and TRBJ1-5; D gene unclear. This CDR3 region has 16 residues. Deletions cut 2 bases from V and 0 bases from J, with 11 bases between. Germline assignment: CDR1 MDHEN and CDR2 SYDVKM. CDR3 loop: CASSLMARLSNQPQHF. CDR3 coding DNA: TGTGCCAGCAGTTTAATGGCCAGACTTAGCAATCAGCCCCAGCATTTT.

CDR3 loop: CASSSFHPGQITDTQYF. The CDR3 DNA is TGTGCCAGCAGCTCGTTCCATCCGGGACAGATCACAGATACGCAGTATTTT. V is TRBV5-6 and J is TRBJ2-3; 7 nucleotides agree with TRBD1. Germline V gene lookup returns CDR1 SGHDT and CDR2 YYEEEE. The length of the CDR3 is 17 residues. V lost 3 bases to trimming and J lost 2 bases; unmatched junction nucleotides: 12. Together with reference TRBV5-6 and TRBJ2-3, the CDR3 gives the full variable domain: DAGVTQSPTHLIKTRGQQVTLRCSPKSGHDTVSWYQQALGQGPQFIFQYYEEEERQRGNFPDRFSGHQFPNYSSELNVNALLLGDSALYLCASSSFHPGQITDTQYFGPGTRLTVL.

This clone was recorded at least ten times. CDR3 protein: CASRLQGGLETQYF. The CDR3 nucleotides are TGTGCCAGTAGGCTACAGGGAGGGTTGGAGACCCAGTACTTC. The chain has TRBV19 and TRBJ2-5; weak D call: TRBD2 (7 bases). The germline gives CDR1 LNHDA, CDR2 SQIVND (reference sequence). The CDR3 runs to 14 residues. V gave up 6 bases and J gave up 5 bases, with 16 bases separating them.

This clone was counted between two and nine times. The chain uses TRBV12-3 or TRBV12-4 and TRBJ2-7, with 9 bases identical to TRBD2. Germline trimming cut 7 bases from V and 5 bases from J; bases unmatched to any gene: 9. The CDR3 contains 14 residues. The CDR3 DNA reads TGTGCCAGCACCTTTAGCGGGAGTATCGACGAGCAGTACTTC. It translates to CASTFSGSIDEQYF.

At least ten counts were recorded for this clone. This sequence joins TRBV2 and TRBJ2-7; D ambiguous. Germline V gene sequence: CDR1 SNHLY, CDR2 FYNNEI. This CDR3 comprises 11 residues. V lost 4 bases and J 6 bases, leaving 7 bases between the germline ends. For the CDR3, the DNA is TGTGCCAGCAGTGTTCGGCTCGAGCAGTACTTC. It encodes CASSVRLEQYF. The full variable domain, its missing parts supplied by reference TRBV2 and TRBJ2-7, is EPEVTQTPSHQVTQMGQEVILRCVPISNHLYFYWYRQILGQKVEFLVSFYNNEISEKSEIFDDQFSVERPDGSNFTLKIRSTKLEDSAMYFCASSVRLEQYFGPGTRLTVT.

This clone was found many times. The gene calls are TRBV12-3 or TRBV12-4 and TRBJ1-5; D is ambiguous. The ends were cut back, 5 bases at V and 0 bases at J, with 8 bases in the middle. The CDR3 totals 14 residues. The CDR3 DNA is TGTGCCAGCAGTCCCAGTAATAGCAATCAGCCCCAGCATTTT. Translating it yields CASSPSNSNQPQHF.

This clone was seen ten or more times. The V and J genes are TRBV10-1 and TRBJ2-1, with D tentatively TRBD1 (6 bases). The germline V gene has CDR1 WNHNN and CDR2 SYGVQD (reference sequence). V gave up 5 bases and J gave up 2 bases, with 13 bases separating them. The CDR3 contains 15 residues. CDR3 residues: CASSSTGSPYNEQFF. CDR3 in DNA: TGCGCCAGCAGTTCGACAGGTTCTCCCTACAATGAGCAGTTCTTC.

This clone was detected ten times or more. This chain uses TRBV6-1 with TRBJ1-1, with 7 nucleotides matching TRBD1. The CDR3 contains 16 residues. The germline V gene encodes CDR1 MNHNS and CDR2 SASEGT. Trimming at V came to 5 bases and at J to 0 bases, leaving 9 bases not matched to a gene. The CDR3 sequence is CASSSYTGTVNTEAFF. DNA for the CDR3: TGTGCCAGCAGTTCCTACACCGGGACAGTGAACACTGAAGCTTTCTTT.

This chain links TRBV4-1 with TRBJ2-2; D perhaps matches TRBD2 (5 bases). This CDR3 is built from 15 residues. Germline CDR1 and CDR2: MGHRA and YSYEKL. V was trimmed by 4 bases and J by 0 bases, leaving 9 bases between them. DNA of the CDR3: TGCGCCAGCAGCCTCCCGGGGTCGAACACCGGGGAGCTGTTTTTT. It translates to CASSLPGSNTGELFF.

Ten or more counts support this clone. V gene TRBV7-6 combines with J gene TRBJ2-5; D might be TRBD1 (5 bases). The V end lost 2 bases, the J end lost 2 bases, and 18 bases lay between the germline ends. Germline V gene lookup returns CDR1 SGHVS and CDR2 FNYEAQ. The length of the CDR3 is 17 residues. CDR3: CASSLLSGKVRQETQYF. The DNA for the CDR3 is TGTGCCAGCAGCTTATTGTCAGGGAAGGTCCGTCAAGAGACCCAGTACTTC.

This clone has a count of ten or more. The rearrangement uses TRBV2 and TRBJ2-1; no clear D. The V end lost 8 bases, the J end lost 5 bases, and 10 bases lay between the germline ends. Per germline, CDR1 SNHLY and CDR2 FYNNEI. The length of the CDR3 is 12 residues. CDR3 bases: TGTGCCAGCGACTGGGGTAACAATGAGCAGTTCTTC. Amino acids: CASDWGNNEQFF.

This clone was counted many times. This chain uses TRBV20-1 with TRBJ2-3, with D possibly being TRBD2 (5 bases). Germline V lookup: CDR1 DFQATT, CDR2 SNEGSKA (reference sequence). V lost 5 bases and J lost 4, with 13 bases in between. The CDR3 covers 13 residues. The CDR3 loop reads CSARRSGADTQYF. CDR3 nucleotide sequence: TGCAGTGCTCGCCGGAGCGGTGCAGATACGCAGTATTTT.

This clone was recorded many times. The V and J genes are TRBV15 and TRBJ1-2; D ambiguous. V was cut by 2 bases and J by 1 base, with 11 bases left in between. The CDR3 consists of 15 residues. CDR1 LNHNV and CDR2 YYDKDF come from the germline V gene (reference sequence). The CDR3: CATSRYPEYNYGYTF. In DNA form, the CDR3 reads TGTGCCACCAGCAGATACCCCGAGTATAACTATGGCTACACCTTC.

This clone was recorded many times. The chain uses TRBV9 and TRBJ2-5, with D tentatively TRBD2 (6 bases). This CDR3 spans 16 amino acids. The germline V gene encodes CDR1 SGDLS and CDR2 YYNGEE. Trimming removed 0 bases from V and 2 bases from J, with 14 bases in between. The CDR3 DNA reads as TGTGCCAGCAGCGTAGATCCCGGGAGTCGTCAAGAGACCCAGTACTTC. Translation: CASSVDPGSRQETQYF.

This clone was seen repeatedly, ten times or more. The CDR3, as DNA: TGTGCCAGCAGTGACCCTAGCGGGAGGTTCAACAATGAGCAGTTCTTC. Its translation is CASSDPSGRFNNEQFF. This chain uses TRBV6-2 or TRBV6-3 with TRBJ2-1; 11 bases line up with TRBD2. CDR3 length: 16 amino acids. Per the germline V gene, CDR1 is MNHEY and CDR2 is SVGEGT. V shed 5 bases, J shed 5 bases, and the junction held 8 bases outside the gene matches.

The CDR3 DNA reads TGTGCCAGCAGCTTGAGCTCTTGGTCTAGGAGGCTTTACGAGCAGTACTTC. Translation: CASSLSSWSRRLYEQYF. The gene calls are TRBV5-6 and TRBJ2-7, with TRBD2 as a possible D gene (5 bases). The V gene lost 1 base and the J gene lost 4 bases, with 21 bases spanning the gap. Germline loops: CDR1 SGHDT, CDR2 YYEEEE. This CDR3 has 17 amino acids.

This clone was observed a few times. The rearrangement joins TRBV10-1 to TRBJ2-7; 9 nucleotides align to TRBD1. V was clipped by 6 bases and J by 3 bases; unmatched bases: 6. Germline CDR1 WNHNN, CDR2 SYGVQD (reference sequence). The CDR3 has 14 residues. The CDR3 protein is CASSGRDRVYEQYF. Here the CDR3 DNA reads TGCGCCAGCAGCGGAAGGGACAGGGTCTACGAGCAGTACTTC.

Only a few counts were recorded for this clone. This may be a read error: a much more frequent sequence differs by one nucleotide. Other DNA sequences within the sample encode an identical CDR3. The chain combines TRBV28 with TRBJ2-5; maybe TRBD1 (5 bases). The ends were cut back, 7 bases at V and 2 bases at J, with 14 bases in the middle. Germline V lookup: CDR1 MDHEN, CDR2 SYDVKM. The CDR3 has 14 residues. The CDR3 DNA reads TGTGCCAGCACTTGGGGCCGCCTTCAAGAGACCCAGTACTTC. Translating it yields CASTWGRLQETQYF. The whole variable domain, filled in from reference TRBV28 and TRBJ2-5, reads DVKVTQSSRYLVKRTGEKVFLECVQDMDHENMFWYRQDPGLGLRLIYFSYDVKMKEKGDIPEGYSVSREKKERFSLILESASTNQTSMYLCASTWGRLQETQYFGPGTRLLVL.

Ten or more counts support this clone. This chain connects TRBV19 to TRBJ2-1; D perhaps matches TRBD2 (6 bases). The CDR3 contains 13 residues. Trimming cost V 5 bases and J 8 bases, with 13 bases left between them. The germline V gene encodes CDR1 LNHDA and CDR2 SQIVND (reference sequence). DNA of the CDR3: TGTGCCAGTAGTTATAGCGGTAACGATGAGCAGTTCTTC. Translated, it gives CASSYSGNDEQFF.

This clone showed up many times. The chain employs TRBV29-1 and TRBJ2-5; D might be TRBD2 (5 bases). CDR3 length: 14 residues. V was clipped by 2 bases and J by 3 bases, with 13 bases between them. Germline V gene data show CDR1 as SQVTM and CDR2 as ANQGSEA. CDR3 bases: TGCAGCGTTGAAAGGCCCGGGATTGAAGAGACCCAGTACTTC. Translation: CSVERPGIEETQYF.

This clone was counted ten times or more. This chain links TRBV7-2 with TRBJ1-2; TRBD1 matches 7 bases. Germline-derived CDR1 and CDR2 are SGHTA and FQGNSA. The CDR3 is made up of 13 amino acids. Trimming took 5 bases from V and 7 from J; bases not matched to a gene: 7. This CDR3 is CASSPGGPRGYTF. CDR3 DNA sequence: TGTGCCAGCAGCCCAGGGGGGCCACGTGGCTACACCTTC.